Each of the 14 T cell receptor beta chains below was sequenced from the same sample in a study of blood T cells in healthy people across ages. Primers used in a second PCR of roughly 6 to 12 cycles were a sample-barcoded 5' primer and a J-beta primer mix. TCRdb fed the 5' RACE reads into MiXCR, producing one record per CDR3 protein. The sample lists approximately 820,000 distinct CDR3 sequences, under 45% occurring once. The sequencing input was blood. These receptors all stem from a man between 60 and 70 years old in good health.

The genes are TRBV29-1 and TRBJ2-3; D ambiguous. Germline V gene lookup returns CDR1 SQVTM and CDR2 ANQGSEA. V was clipped by 6 bases and J by 2 bases, with 12 bases between them. CDR3 size: 13 residues. CDR3 sequence reads: CSVSETYTDTQYF. Written as DNA, the CDR3 is TGCAGCGTGTCCGAGACATACACAGATACGCAGTATTTT.

In this sample, this clonotype turned up once. The chain employs TRBV20-1 and TRBJ2-5; 14 bases align to TRBD2. Germline CDR1 and CDR2: DFQATT and SNEGSKA (reference sequence). V shed 5 bases and J 11 bases; nucleotides not matched to a gene: 13. The CDR3 has 15 amino acids. As DNA, the CDR3 is TGCAGTGCTGCCGGGACTAGCGGGAGCTACAATGAGCAGTACTTC. This translates into CSAAGTSGSYNEQYF.

This chain connects TRBV6-6 to TRBJ1-2, with D perhaps TRBD1 (6 bases). Deletions cut 6 bases from V and 6 bases from J, with 14 bases between. CDR1 and CDR2 from the germline V gene are MNHNY and SVGAGI (reference sequence). This CDR3 is 13 amino acids long. CDR3 bases: TGTGCCAGCAGGCCCGACAGGACCCATGGCTACACCTTC. Its translation: CASRPDRTHGYTF.

This clonotype was found a few times. The V and J genes are TRBV9 and TRBJ2-5, with D perhaps matching TRBD2 (6 bases). There are 15 residues in the CDR3. Trimming removed 3 bases from V and 5 bases from J, with 17 bases in between. Germline V lookup: CDR1 SGDLS, CDR2 YYNGEE. Here the CDR3 reads CASSGSRGLGETQYF. CDR3 coding DNA: TGTGCCAGCAGCGGCAGTCGGGGGTTGGGTGAGACCCAGTACTTC.

CDR3 DNA: TGTGCCATCAGCAAAGAGGCCGCGGACACTGAAGCTTTCTTT. Translating it yields CAISKEAADTEAFF. This sequence joins TRBV10-3 and TRBJ1-1; D not resolved. Germline V lookup: CDR1 ENHRY, CDR2 SYGVKD. Trimming took off 6 bases at V and 3 bases at J, with 14 bases between the two ends. The CDR3 is 14 residues long.

This clonotype was detected only a few times. The chain joins TRBV7-8 to TRBJ2-1; 9 bases fit TRBD2. This CDR3 spans 18 amino acids. The V gene end was trimmed by 3 bases and the J gene end by 5 bases; junction bases not matched to a gene: 14. CDR1 SGHVS and CDR2 FQNEAQ come from the germline V gene. This chain's CDR3 is CASSFYLAGAPYDNEQFF. For the CDR3, the DNA is TGTGCCAGCAGCTTCTACTTAGCGGGGGCCCCTTATGACAATGAGCAGTTCTTC.

The rearrangement uses TRBV6-6 and TRBJ1-4; D call uncertain. CDR1 is MNHNY and CDR2 is SVGAGI in the germline V gene (reference sequence). The germline V and J ends were trimmed by 8 bases and 5 bases, with 18 bases remaining between them. The CDR3 runs to 15 residues. CDR3 coding DNA: TGTGCCAGCCAAAAGACTGGGATGGGAAATGAAAAACTGTTTTTT. Its protein is CASQKTGMGNEKLFF.

Remarks on this clonotype: The junction differs from germline at one of its ends, possibly a read error. The rearrangement uses TRBV7-2 and TRBJ2-1; the D gene could be TRBD1 or TRBD2 (5 bases each). Germline-derived CDR1 and CDR2 are SGHTA and FQGNSA. This CDR3 is built from 15 residues. The CDR3 is CASSFQSGSYNEKFF. The CDR3 bases are TGTGCCAGCAGCTTCCAATCAGGGAGTTACAATGAGAAGTTCTTC. The variable domain in full, with the rest retrieved from reference TRBV7-2 and TRBJ2-1, is GAGVSQSPSNKVTEKGKDVELRCDPISGHTALYWYRQSLGQGLEFLIYFQGNSAPDKSGLPSDRFSAERTGGSVSTLTIQRTQQEDSAVYLCASSFQSGSYNEKFFGPGTRLTVL.

This clonotype was observed a few times. This chain uses TRBV4-3 with TRBJ1-2; a weak D match, TRBD1 (5 bases). CDR1 is LGHNA, CDR2 YSLEER, per germline. V was clipped by 1 base and J by 7 bases, with 7 bases between them. This CDR3 contains 12 residues. CDR3 coding DNA: TGCGCCAGCAGCCAAGTGGGGGGTGGCTACACCTTC. This gives the protein CASSQVGGGYTF.

The CDR3 nucleotides read TGCGCCAGCAGCCAAGAAGCATTTGGGGAGCAGTACTTC. Protein sequence: CASSQEAFGEQYF. The chain uses TRBV4-1 and TRBJ2-7, with D unclear. CDR1 is MGHRA, CDR2 YSYEKL, per germline. This CDR3 region has 13 residues. Trimming cost V 0 bases and J 7 bases, with 10 bases left between them.

This clonotype showed up just a few times. This rearrangement joins TRBV5-6 to TRBJ2-5; D unclear. This CDR3 contains 15 residues. Germline CDR1 is SGHDT and CDR2 is YYEEEE. V was trimmed by 3 bases and J by 3 bases, leaving 15 bases between them. The CDR3 loop is CASSWRRPAKETQYF. DNA of the CDR3: TGTGCCAGCAGCTGGAGACGGCCTGCCAAAGAGACCCAGTACTTC. Using reference TRBV5-6 and TRBJ2-5 for the parts outside the CDR3, the full variable domain is DAGVTQSPTHLIKTRGQQVTLRCSPKSGHDTVSWYQQALGQGPQFIFQYYEEEERQRGNFPDRFSGHQFPNYSSELNVNALLLGDSALYLCASSWRRPAKETQYFGPGTRLLVL.

This clonotype was found once. The V and J genes are TRBV20-1 and TRBJ2-5; D is possibly TRBD2 (5 bases). V dropped 1 base and J dropped 5 bases, with 17 bases sitting between them. CDR1 is DFQATT, CDR2 SNEGSKA, per germline (reference sequence). The CDR3 sequence is 15 residues long. DNA for the CDR3: TGCAGTGCTAGAGGGGTTCGGGGTAATCAGGAGACCCAGTACTTC. Translated, it gives CSARGVRGNQETQYF.

The chain employs TRBV10-3 and TRBJ2-1; no definite D call. The J call is uncertain, as TRBJ2-7 better fits the DNA end. The germline CDR1 and CDR2 sequences are ENHRY and SYGVKD. This CDR3 contains 15 residues. The CDR3 nucleotides are TGTGCCATCAGTGAGTCTGTGTTAAAGTACAATGAGCAGTACTTC. Translating it yields CAISESVLKYNEQYF.

The J gene is TRBJ2-1, the V gene TRBV9; TRBD1 matches 7 bases. The J call could be wrong; TRBJ2-7 is a better fit for the DNA end. The CDR3 runs 16 residues. CDR1 and CDR2 (germline): SGDLS, YYNGEE. CDR3 in amino acids: CASSGLTGKYRNEQYF. The DNA for the CDR3 is TGTGCCAGCAGCGGCCTGACAGGGAAGTATCGCAATGAGCAGTACTTC.